These 8 T cell receptor beta chains originate from one sample sequenced in a study of blood T cells in healthy people across ages. Primed by a sample-barcoded 5' primer and a J-beta primer mix, a second PCR proceeded for about 6 to 11 cycles. From the 5' RACE reads, TCRdb called clonotypes with MiXCR, one entry per CDR3 protein. Of about 1,400,000 distinct CDR3 sequences listed, 42% are singletons. Specimen: blood. The source of these receptors is a woman aged 18-35 years in good health.

V usage is TRBV6-2 or TRBV6-3 and J usage is TRBJ1-5, with D hard to call. The CDR3 is made up of 12 amino acids. Trimming removed 2 bases from V and 9 bases from J, with 8 bases in between. Germline V gene lookup returns CDR1 MNHEY and CDR2 SVGEGT. The CDR3 reads CASSYEGSPQHF. Written as DNA, the CDR3 is TGTGCCAGCAGTTACGAGGGTTCGCCCCAGCATTTT.

This clonotype occurred once. This may stem from a read error, because a much larger clone lies one nucleotide away. V gene TRBV7-9 combines with J gene TRBJ2-4; tentatively, D is TRBD1 or TRBD2 (5 bases each). CDR3 length: 11 amino acids. Germline lookup yields CDR1 SEHNR and CDR2 FQNEAQ (reference sequence). V lost 9 bases, J lost 13 bases, and 16 bases lay in between. Here the CDR3 DNA reads TGTGCCAGTACTTGGGGGTCTGAGCAGTACTTC. It codes for CASTWGSEQYF.

This chain uses TRBV20-1 with TRBJ2-3, with D perhaps TRBD1 (6 bases). V was cut by 0 bases and J by 0 bases, with 19 bases left in between. The CDR3 contains 18 residues. The germline gives CDR1 DFQATT, CDR2 SNEGSKA (reference sequence). CDR3 in DNA: TGCAGTGCTAGAGATGGGGTTCAGGGGAACCCTAGCACAGATACGCAGTATTTT. Its translation: CSARDGVQGNPSTDTQYF.

The V and J genes are TRBV20-1 and TRBJ2-7, with 9 bases matching TRBD1. The closer fit of TRBJ2-5 to the DNA end suggests the J call may be wrong. The CDR3 is 12 amino acids. Germline assignment: CDR1 DFQATT and CDR2 SNEGSKA (reference sequence). In nucleotides, the CDR3 is TGCAGTGCTCGACCGGGACAGGGGACCCAGTACTTC. Encoded protein: CSARPGQGTQYF.

This clonotype was detected a few times. The chain combines TRBV10-3 with TRBJ2-2; D unresolved. Between the trimmed V and J ends, which lost 7 bases and 1 base, there was a span of 10 bases. Germline CDR1 and CDR2: ENHRY and SYGVKD. CDR3 length: 14 residues. CDR3 region: CAITTQLNTGELFF. In DNA form, the CDR3 reads TGTGCCATCACTACCCAGCTGAACACCGGGGAGCTGTTTTTT.

The chain uses TRBV6-5 and TRBJ2-4; 10 bases line up with TRBD1. TRBJ2-7 matches the DNA end more closely, so the J call is doubtful. The germline V gene has CDR1 MNHEY and CDR2 SVGAGI. The CDR3 is made up of 16 amino acids. The CDR3 is CASSHPRDRGPYEQYF. CDR3 in DNA: TGTGCCAGCAGTCACCCTCGGGACAGGGGTCCCTACGAGCAGTACTTC.

The chain is built from TRBV5-4 and TRBJ2-1; tentative D call: TRBD2 (6 bases). CDR1 SGHNT and CDR2 YYREEE come from the germline V gene (reference sequence). This CDR3 comprises 17 residues. V lost 2 bases and J lost 2, with 17 bases in between. The CDR3 region is CASSLQRWEVPYNEQFF. CDR3 nucleotide sequence: TGTGCCAGCAGCTTACAACGGTGGGAGGTTCCCTACAATGAGCAGTTCTTC.

V gene TRBV4-2 combines with J gene TRBJ2-5, with 9 nucleotides matching TRBD2. CDR1 and CDR2 from the germline V gene are LGHNA and YNFKEQ. The CDR3 has 18 residues. The junction had 13 bases not matched to a gene; V was cut back by 0 bases and J by 5 bases. CDR3 amino acids: CASSQDIWVAGVRETQYF. CDR3 nucleotides: TGTGCCAGCAGCCAAGATATATGGGTAGCGGGAGTGAGGGAGACCCAGTACTTC.